The 26 T cell receptor beta chains below come from one sample, sequenced in a study of shared clonotypes between healthy human individuals. Sequencing used immunoSEQ multiplex PCR; TCRdb keeps in-frame clones, though not all of them. The table includes 2 million to 2.5 million clones, 85% to 95% detected once. The sequenced material came from naive CD4+ T cells from PBMCs. Subset described: CD45RA+ positively selected. These receptors all stem from a man aged 18 to 35 in good health. Some clones in this sample may be carry-over from other donors' samples.

The chain joins TRBV2 to TRBJ1-2; tentatively, D is TRBD1 (6 bases). CDR3 length: 15 residues. V was trimmed by 3 bases and J by 5 bases, leaving 16 bases between them. CDR1 is SNHLY, CDR2 FYNNEI, per germline. The DNA of the CDR3 is TGTGCCAGCAGTGACTCGGCAGGGGTAGAATATGGCTACACCTTC. As protein: CASSDSAGVEYGYTF.

This clone was counted once. Other DNA sequences in this sample translate to the same CDR3. The chain is built from TRBV9 and TRBJ1-5; D is perhaps TRBD1 (5 bases). There are 15 residues in the CDR3. The ends were cut back, 0 bases at V and 2 bases at J, with 9 bases in the middle. CDR1 is SGDLS, CDR2 YYNGEE, per germline. In nucleotides, the CDR3 is TGTGCCAGCAGCGTAGGCGGAGGGGGCAATCAGCCCCAGCATTTT. Protein sequence: CASSVGGGGNQPQHF. The variable domain in full, completed from reference TRBV9 and TRBJ1-5, reads DSGVTQTPKHLITATGQRVTLRCSPRSGDLSVYWYQQSLDQGLQFLIQYYNGEERAKGNILERFSAQQFPDLHSELNLSSLELGDSALYFCASSVGGGGNQPQHFGDGTRLSIL.

This chain uses TRBV28 with TRBJ1-4; the D gene is possibly TRBD1 (5 bases). Trimming removed 11 bases from V and 3 bases from J, with 10 bases in between. CDR1 MDHEN and CDR2 SYDVKM come from the germline V gene. The length of the CDR3 is 12 residues. The CDR3 protein is CAAGVANEKLFF. Here the CDR3 DNA reads TGTGCCGCGGGGGTAGCTAATGAAAAACTGTTTTTT. The full variable domain, its missing parts supplied by reference TRBV28 and TRBJ1-4, is DVKVTQSSRYLVKRTGEKVFLECVQDMDHENMFWYRQDPGLGLRLIYFSYDVKMKEKGDIPEGYSVSREKKERFSLILESASTNQTSMYLCAAGVANEKLFFGSGTQLSVL.

The chain has TRBV6-1 and TRBJ2-3; 7 nucleotides match TRBD2. Germline lookup yields CDR1 MNHNS and CDR2 SASEGT. V lost 7 bases to trimming and J lost 2 bases; unmatched junction nucleotides: 6. This CDR3 has 14 residues. The CDR3, as DNA: TGTGCCAGCACCCCAACTAGCGCCACAGATACGCAGTATTTT. Translation gives CASTPTSATDTQYF.

On this clone itself: Within the sample, other DNA sequences also encode this same CDR3. The CDR3 sequence: CASSLGQGYYEQYF. CDR3 nucleotides: TGCGCCAGCAGCTTGGGACAGGGCTACTACGAGCAGTACTTC. The V gene is TRBV5-1, the J gene TRBJ2-7, with 7 bases aligning to TRBD1. CDR1 is SGHRS and CDR2 is YFSETQ in the germline V gene. The V and J ends lost 0 bases and 3 bases, in that order; junction bases with no gene match: 3. The CDR3 has 14 amino acids. Full variable domain (remainder filled in from reference TRBV5-1 and TRBJ2-7): KAGVTQTPRYLIKTRGQQVTLSCSPISGHRSVSWYQQTPGQGLQFLFEYFSETQRNKGNFPGRFSGRQFSNSRSEMNVSTLELGDSALYLCASSLGQGYYEQYFGPGTRLTVT.

This clone was observed once. The CDR3 protein is CASSQTDEQFF. In DNA, the CDR3 is TGTGCCAGCAGCCAGACCGATGAGCAGTTCTTC. The chain uses TRBV5-6 and TRBJ2-1; the D is unclear. Looked up from germline, CDR1 is SGHDT and CDR2 is YYEEEE. This CDR3 comprises 11 residues. V gave up 4 bases and J gave up 8 bases, with 7 bases separating them.

This clone was seen once. The chain links TRBV28 to TRBJ2-3; D possibly corresponds to TRBD1 (6 bases). Germline lookup yields CDR1 MDHEN and CDR2 SYDVKM. The CDR3 is 14 amino acids. V lost 3 bases to trimming and J lost 4 bases, with 11 bases between them. CDR3 nucleotide sequence: TGTGCCAGCAGTTTGGTCAGGGGTCCAGATACGCAGTATTTT. Encoded protein: CASSLVRGPDTQYF.

This clone was recorded only once. The V call is TRBV21-1, the J call TRBJ2-7; the table assigns TRBD1, which was not confirmed against the DNA. TRBV21-1 is an annotated pseudogene. The CDR3 contains 16 residues. CDR3 in DNA: TGTGCCAGCAGCAGAAACGGGACAGGGGGCCGGTACGAGCAGTACTTC. This encodes CASSRNGTGGRYEQYF.

This chain uses TRBV20-1 with TRBJ2-1; D unclear. The CDR3 extends over 9 amino acids. Germline assignment: CDR1 DFQATT and CDR2 SNEGSKA (reference sequence). Deletions cut 7 bases from V and 10 bases from J, with 8 bases between. CDR3 nucleotide sequence: TGCAGTGTCCCGGCAGAGCAGTTCTTC. It translates to CSVPAEQFF.

With regard to this clone: The same CDR3 also results from other DNA sequences found in this sample. The chain recombines TRBV6-5 with TRBJ2-7, with TRBD2 identical over 8 bases. Looked up from germline, CDR1 is MNHEY and CDR2 is SVGAGI. This CDR3 has 14 residues. With V trimmed by 4 bases and J by 2 bases, 4 bases remained unmatched. In DNA, the CDR3 is TGTGCCAGCAGTTCCCGGGGGGGGGCCTACGAGCAGTACTTC. Translated: CASSSRGGAYEQYF.

This sequence joins TRBV5-6 and TRBJ2-7; D not certain. The CDR3 has 16 amino acids. Germline V CDR1 and CDR2: SGHDT, YYEEEE. V lost 0 bases and J 2 bases, leaving 15 bases between the germline ends. In DNA form, the CDR3 reads TGTGCCAGCAGCTTGGCCGCTGACACAGTCGCCTACGAGCAGTACTTC. It yields the protein CASSLAADTVAYEQYF.

Details on this clone: Other DNA sequences from this sample encode an identical CDR3 as well. The chain carries TRBV7-9 and TRBJ1-4; D is unclear. V was cut by 3 bases and J by 0 bases, with 5 bases left in between. CDR1 is SEHNR, CDR2 FQNEAQ, per germline (reference sequence). This CDR3 contains 14 residues. As DNA, the CDR3 is TGTGCCAGCAGCTTCCGGGCAACTAATGAAAAACTGTTTTTT. Protein sequence: CASSFRATNEKLFF. Full variable domain (missing parts from reference TRBV7-9 and TRBJ1-4): DTGVSQNPRHKITKRGQNVTFRCDPISEHNRLYWYRQTLGQGPEFLTYFQNEAQLEKSRLLSDRFSAERPKGSFSTLEIQRTEQGDSAMYLCASSFRATNEKLFFGSGTQLSVL.

This chain uses TRBV19 with TRBJ2-1; 15 nucleotides line up with TRBD2. CDR3 length: 17 amino acids. The V gene end was trimmed by 3 bases and the J gene end by 7 bases; junction bases not matched to a gene: 7. CDR1 is LNHDA and CDR2 is SQIVND in the germline V gene (reference sequence). The CDR3 loop reads CASSMNHGTSGRNEQFF. The CDR3, as DNA: TGTGCCAGTAGTATGAATCACGGGACTAGCGGGAGGAATGAGCAGTTCTTC.

The chain recombines TRBV14 with TRBJ2-1; D possibly corresponds to TRBD2 (6 bases). Per the germline V gene, CDR1 is SGHDN and CDR2 is FVKESK. The V gene lost 5 bases and the J gene lost 2 bases, with 13 bases spanning the gap. The CDR3 sequence is 15 residues long. The DNA for the CDR3 is TGTGCCAGCAGCGAGACTAGACTTCCCTACAATGAGCAGTTCTTC. It is translated as CASSETRLPYNEQFF.

This clone has a single count. Other DNA sequences in this sample translate to the same CDR3. The CDR3 here is CASSLRDSTDTQYF. As DNA, the CDR3 is TGTGCCAGCAGCCTCAGGGATTCCACAGATACGCAGTATTTT. The chain combines TRBV7-2 with TRBJ2-3; weak D call: TRBD1 (5 bases). The germline V and J ends were trimmed by 5 bases and 2 bases, with 11 bases remaining between them. The CDR3 runs 14 residues. Germline loops: CDR1 SGHTA, CDR2 FQGNSA.

There are a few counts of this clone. CDR3 coding DNA: TGTGCCAGCAGATCTTACGGGGACCCTGAAGCTTTCTTT. Translating it yields CASRSYGDPEAFF. The V call is TRBV2, the J call TRBJ1-1; TRBD1 is a possible D gene (5 bases). The CDR3 sequence is 13 residues long. Per germline, CDR1 SNHLY and CDR2 FYNNEI. The V end was cut by 6 bases, the J end by 6 bases, with 14 bases between.

This clone was recorded only once. Other DNA variants within this sample encode the same CDR3. In nucleotides, the CDR3 is TGTGCCAGCAGTGGAAGCTCTGGAAACACCATATATTTT. It codes for CASSGSSGNTIYF. This sequence joins TRBV9 and TRBJ1-3; no definite D call. The length of the CDR3 is 13 residues. V shed 5 bases and J shed 0 bases, with 6 bases lying between them. Per the germline V gene, CDR1 is SGDLS and CDR2 is YYNGEE.

The chain employs TRBV14 and TRBJ1-2; tentative D call: TRBD1 (6 bases). Per the germline V gene, CDR1 is SGHDN and CDR2 is FVKESK. With 4 bases removed from V and 0 bases from J, the gap between germline ends came to 18 bases. The CDR3 contains 17 residues. The CDR3 bases are TGTGCCAGCAGCCCCCTCCAGGGGCTAACATCTAACTATGGCTACACCTTC. Translated: CASSPLQGLTSNYGYTF.

V usage is TRBV29-1 and J usage is TRBJ1-2; D is possibly TRBD1 (5 bases). Germline CDR1 is SQVTM and CDR2 is ANQGSEA. V was pared by 4 bases and J by 5 bases, with 17 bases between. The CDR3 has 14 residues. The CDR3 loop reads CSVGTAGWGYGYTF. The CDR3 bases are TGCAGCGTTGGGACCGCCGGGTGGGGGTATGGCTACACCTTC. The entire variable domain, with the rest obtained from reference TRBV29-1 and TRBJ1-2, is as follows: SAVISQKPSRDICQRGTSLTIQCQVDSQVTMMFWYRQQPGQSLTLIATANQGSEATYESGFVIDKFPISRPNLTFSTLTVSNMSPEDSSIYLCSVGTAGWGYGYTFGSGTRLTVV.

The chain recombines TRBV7-2 with TRBJ1-5, with 7 nucleotides matching TRBD1. This CDR3 is built from 14 residues. V gave up 5 bases and J gave up 5 bases; unmatched junction bases: 6. The V gene's germline CDR1 is SGHTA and CDR2 FQGNSA. The CDR3 nucleotides read TGTGCCAGCAGCGTAGGGGGCTCCTATCAGCCCCAGCATTTT. Protein: CASSVGGSYQPQHF.

This clone was found once. Other nucleotide sequences from this sample produce the same CDR3. CDR3 sequence: CASSPSGGGETQYF. Written as DNA, the CDR3 is TGTGCCAGCTCACCATCGGGAGGTGGAGAGACCCAGTACTTC. The chain is built from TRBV18 and TRBJ2-5, with 7 bases matching TRBD2. Looked up from germline, CDR1 is KGHSH and CDR2 is LQKENI. The V gene end was trimmed by 2 bases and the J gene end by 4 bases; junction bases not matched to a gene: 4. The CDR3 consists of 14 residues.

J is TRBJ1-2 and V is TRBV18, with D perhaps matching TRBD1 (5 bases). The CDR3 contains 15 residues. The V gene's germline CDR1 is KGHSH and CDR2 LQKENI. Trimming pared 3 bases from V and 2 bases from J, leaving 13 bases between. CDR3 amino acids: CASSPGALINYGYTF. The CDR3 region has the DNA TGTGCCAGCTCACCCGGGGCCTTAATCAACTATGGCTACACCTTC.

The chain combines TRBV7-2 with TRBJ2-5; 8 nucleotides agree with TRBD2. The V gene end was trimmed by 5 bases and the J gene end by 6 bases; junction bases not matched to a gene: 8. The CDR3 covers 14 residues. Germline lookup yields CDR1 SGHTA and CDR2 FQGNSA. The CDR3 loop is CASSPSGGVKTQYF. CDR3 nucleotides: TGTGCCAGCAGCCCATCCGGGGGGGTGAAGACCCAGTACTTC.

V usage is TRBV19 and J usage is TRBJ2-2, with D possibly matching TRBD1 (6 bases). The CDR3 has 14 amino acids. V lost 5 bases, J lost 5 bases, and 12 bases lay in between. The germline gives CDR1 LNHDA, CDR2 SQIVND (reference sequence). The CDR3 is CASSVGTPTGELFF. The CDR3 coding sequence is TGTGCCAGTAGTGTGGGGACACCTACCGGGGAGCTGTTTTTT.

Turning to this clone: The same CDR3 also results from other DNA sequences found in this sample. The rearrangement uses TRBV5-1 and TRBJ2-6; the D gene is possibly TRBD1 (6 bases). CDR3 length: 15 amino acids. Trimming removed 2 bases at V and 2 bases at J, with 8 bases between. Looked up from germline, CDR1 is SGHRS and CDR2 is YFSETQ. The CDR3 region is CASSLGGTGANVLTF. The CDR3 coding sequence is TGCGCCAGCAGCTTAGGGGGTACTGGGGCCAACGTCCTGACTTTC.

This chain connects TRBV7-2 to TRBJ1-5; D unresolved. Trimming pared 6 bases from V and 0 bases from J, leaving 15 bases between. This CDR3 has 16 residues. Germline V gene data show CDR1 as SGHTA and CDR2 as FQGNSA. This CDR3 reads CASSLRSRNSNQPQHF. The CDR3 DNA reads as TGTGCCAGCAGTTTACGCAGCAGAAATAGCAATCAGCCCCAGCATTTT. Looking up the rest from reference TRBV7-2 and TRBJ1-5 gives the full variable domain: GAGVSQSPSNKVTEKGKDVELRCDPISGHTALYWYRQSLGQGLEFLIYFQGNSAPDKSGLPSDRFSAERTGGSVSTLTIQRTQQEDSAVYLCASSLRSRNSNQPQHFGDGTRLSIL.